This T cell receptor (beta chain) appears in the sequencing data of a study of shared clonotypes between healthy human individuals. Study overall: Contributing individuals were two females and three males aged 18 to 49.

V lost 7 bases to trimming and J lost 8 bases, with 3 bases between them. Germline CDR1 is MNHEY and CDR2 is SMNVEV (reference sequence). The length of the CDR3 is 9 residues. The study's findings and limits: Across a handful of donors, naive CD4 shared 5% to 5.5%, naive CD8 over 3%, memory CD4 about 2.5%, memory CD8 0.4%. Despite large depth, sorted-subset datasets appeared incompletely sequenced.

This clone was seen a handful of times. Its antigen is currently unknown. Sequenced by immunoSEQ multiplex PCR; TCRdb stores in-frame clones only, minus some. The sample shows around 1,100,000 clones, around 77% of them seen only once. Sequencing input: memory CD4+ T cells from PBMCs. Specified subset: CD45RA-negative fraction. This clonotype originated in a man between 18 and 35 years old in good health. Some clones in this sample may be carry-over from other donors' samples. The chain joins TRBV27 to TRBJ2-1; no clear D gene. CDR3 protein: CASMHEQFF. In nucleotides, the CDR3 is TGTGCCAGCATGCATGAGCAGTTCTTC.